Each of the 17 T cell receptor beta chains below was sequenced from the same sample in a study of regulatory T cells in long-lasting Graves disease. Time point given: newly diagnosed GD, antithyroid drugs for less than 3 months. After RNA was extracted from PBMCs, the TCR library was made from it. Assembly of TCR beta libraries relied on iRepertoire HTBI primers together with Arm-PCR of CDR3 regions. In TCRdb, the multiplex PCR reads were re-called with MiXCR into one record per CDR3 protein. The table shows more than 350,000 distinct CDR3 sequences, with around 14% occurring only once. This sample was also put to use in a study of T cells in Graves' hyperthyroidism and ophthalmopathy.

Sequencing used peripheral blood mononuclear cells (PBMCs), obtained at new diagnosis, from a patient treated with antithyroid drugs. The receptors shown here come from a woman in her thirties with Graves disease.

The V and J genes are TRBV20-1 and TRBJ2-5; TRBD1 matches 10 bases. Germline loops: CDR1 DFQATT, CDR2 SNEGSKA (reference sequence). This CDR3 comprises 15 residues. Germline trimming cut 1 base from V and 5 bases from J; bases unmatched to any gene: 7. The DNA for the CDR3 is TGCAGTGCTAGAGGCCCGACAGGGGGCTTGGAGACCCAGTACTTC. Its protein is CSARGPTGGLETQYF.

This chain uses TRBV7-9 with TRBJ2-1; D is undetermined. CDR1 is SEHNR and CDR2 is FQNEAQ in the germline V gene (reference sequence). The CDR3 length is 15 residues. Trimming took 5 bases from V and 0 from J, leaving 11 bases between them. The CDR3 loop reads CASSPPRYSYNEQFF. Written as DNA, the CDR3 is TGTGCCAGCAGCCCCCCCCGGTACTCCTACAATGAGCAGTTCTTC.

This clonotype was picked up many times. The chain employs TRBV24-1 and TRBJ2-3, with 12 bases matching TRBD2. V lost 0 bases to trimming and J lost 4 bases; unmatched junction nucleotides: 10. CDR1 is KGHDR and CDR2 is SFDVKD in the germline V gene. The length of the CDR3 is 19 residues. CDR3 nucleotides: TGTGCCACCAGTGATTTGGCCCCCACTAGCGGGAGGCCCCCAGATACGCAGTATTTT. It specifies CATSDLAPTSGRPPDTQYF.

V is TRBV19 and J is TRBJ2-1; D uncertain. Germline lookup yields CDR1 LNHDA and CDR2 SQIVND (reference sequence). CDR3 length equals 16 residues. With 4 bases removed from V and 0 bases from J, the gap between germline ends came to 13 bases. The CDR3 here is CASSTRPAGSYNEQFF. The CDR3 DNA is TGTGCCAGTAGTACTCGACCCGCTGGCTCCTACAATGAGCAGTTCTTC.

The V call is TRBV18, the J call TRBJ2-2, with TRBD2 identical over 13 bases. Unmatched junction bases numbered 3, after V lost 0 bases and J lost 2 bases. Germline V gene data show CDR1 as KGHSH and CDR2 as LQKENI. CDR3 length equals 18 residues. The CDR3 sequence: CASSPPGLAGTNTGELFF. The CDR3 nucleotides are TGTGCCAGCTCACCACCGGGACTAGCGGGAACTAACACCGGGGAGCTGTTTTTT.

This clonotype has more than one count but fewer than ten. The rearrangement links TRBV15 to TRBJ2-5; D remains unclear. This CDR3 is 15 amino acids long. The germline gives CDR1 LNHNV, CDR2 YYDKDF (reference sequence). Trimming shortened V by 3 bases and J by 5 bases, and 16 bases separated the two germline ends. CDR3 in DNA: TGTGCCACCAGCAGGCACCGGGCCGCGAGGGAGACCCAGTACTTC. It codes for CATSRHRAARETQYF.

This clonotype was found many times. V usage is TRBV18 and J usage is TRBJ2-7; 8 bases line up with TRBD1. J was trimmed by 2 bases and V by 5 bases; bases with no gene match: 5. This CDR3 has 14 amino acids. Germline-derived CDR1 and CDR2 are KGHSH and LQKENI. CDR3 sequence: CASSMGQAPYEQYF. CDR3 bases: TGTGCCAGCTCAATGGGACAGGCTCCCTACGAGCAGTACTTC. The whole variable domain, filled in from reference TRBV18 and TRBJ2-7, reads NAGVMQNPRHLVRRRGQEARLRCSPMKGHSHVYWYRQLPEEGLKFMVYLQKENIIDESGMPKERFSAEFPKEGPSILRIQQVVRGDSAAYFCASSMGQAPYEQYFGPGTRLTVT.

Only a few counts were recorded for this clonotype. The chain employs TRBV9 and TRBJ2-3; unclear D gene. V lost 2 bases and J 2 bases, leaving 18 bases between the germline ends. The CDR3 totals 17 residues. Germline lookup yields CDR1 SGDLS and CDR2 YYNGEE. CDR3 residues: CASSVVSTSGVTDTQYF. Written as DNA, the CDR3 is TGTGCCAGCAGCGTTGTGTCTACCTCAGGAGTCACAGATACGCAGTATTTT.

The V call is TRBV19, the J call TRBJ1-5; D ambiguous. The V gene's germline CDR1 is LNHDA and CDR2 SQIVND (reference sequence). The length of the CDR3 is 17 residues. V was clipped by 0 bases and J by 0 bases, with 12 bases between them. The CDR3 reads CASSIDQDLYSNQPQHF. The CDR3 DNA is TGTGCCAGTAGTATAGATCAAGACCTCTATAGCAATCAGCCCCAGCATTTT. Looking up the rest from reference TRBV19 and TRBJ1-5 gives the full variable domain: DGGITQSPKYLFRKEGQNVTLSCEQNLNHDAMYWYRQDPGQGLRLIYYSQIVNDFQKGDIAEGYSVSREKKESFPLTVTSAQKNPTAFYLCASSIDQDLYSNQPQHFGDGTRLSIL.

There are many counts of this clonotype. A read error may account for a junction end that differs from germline. The chain uses TRBV27 and TRBJ2-5; D remains ambiguous. Germline V gene lookup returns CDR1 MNHEY and CDR2 SMNVEV (reference sequence). This CDR3 spans 15 amino acids. The CDR3 DNA reads TGTGCCAGCAGTACTATCCCCCTTGGCCAAGAGACCCAGTACTTT. Amino acids: CASSTIPLGQETQYF.

In its sample, this clonotype was seen many times. One end of the junction is discordant with germline, which a read error may explain. The rearrangement joins TRBV13 to TRBJ2-1; 8 bases agree with TRBD2. Germline-derived CDR1 and CDR2 are PRHDT and FYEKMQ (reference sequence). CDR3 length: 15 residues. CDR3 in amino acids: CASSYSGSQYIEQFF. The CDR3 DNA follows: TGTGCCAGCAGTTACAGCGGGAGTCAGTACATTGAGCAGTTCTTC. The entire variable domain, with the rest obtained from reference TRBV13 and TRBJ2-1, is as follows: AAGVIQSPRHLIKEKRETATLKCYPIPRHDTVYWYQQGPGQDPQFLISFYEKMQSDKGSIPDRFSAQQFSDYHSELNMSSLELGDSALYFCASSYSGSQYIEQFFGPGTRLTVL.

The V gene is TRBV5-1, the J gene TRBJ2-7, with 9 bases lining up with TRBD1. Unmatched junction bases numbered 3, after V lost 0 bases and J lost 2 bases. CDR1 and CDR2 (germline): SGHRS, YFSETQ. CDR3 length: 15 amino acids. The CDR3 DNA reads as TGCGCCAGCAGCTTGGGGACAGGGGATCCCTACGAGCAGTACTTC. Residues: CASSLGTGDPYEQYF.

The chain has TRBV30 and TRBJ2-1; D is unresolved. Germline assignment: CDR1 GTSNPN and CDR2 SVGIG (reference sequence). V lost 4 bases, J lost 3 bases, and 13 bases lay in between. CDR3 length: 14 amino acids. The chain's CDR3 is CAWKLARVYNEQFF. Written as DNA, the CDR3 is TGTGCCTGGAAATTGGCCCGGGTCTACAATGAGCAGTTCTTC.

J is TRBJ2-4 and V is TRBV5-1, with D possibly matching TRBD2 (5 bases). V gave up 0 bases and J gave up 0 bases, with 13 bases separating them. This CDR3 has 17 amino acids. Germline loops: CDR1 SGHRS, CDR2 YFSETQ. The DNA for the CDR3 is TGCGCCAGCAGCTTGGCCTGGGCTAGCACAGCCAAAAACATTCAGTACTTC. Translated: CASSLAWASTAKNIQYF.

This clonotype appeared a few times. The chain uses TRBV24-1 and TRBJ2-2, with D tentatively TRBD2 (5 bases). Trimming left V 6 bases short and J 6 bases short, with 13 bases between. This CDR3 has 14 residues. Germline V gene sequence: CDR1 KGHDR, CDR2 SFDVKD. The CDR3 DNA sequence: TGTGCCACCAGTCAAGGGCTAGCAGCCGGGGAGCTGTTTTTT. It is translated as CATSQGLAAGELFF.

As concerns this clonotype: A read error is possible here, since a much larger clone lies one base away. The V gene is TRBV9, the J gene TRBJ2-2, with D possibly matching TRBD2 (6 bases). The length of the CDR3 is 16 residues. Germline V lookup: CDR1 SGDLS, CDR2 YYNGEE. CDR3 protein: CASSVAVGMRTGGLFF. CDR3 in DNA: TGTGCCAGCAGCGTAGCGGTCGGAATGAGGACCGGGGGGCTGTTTTTT.

This clonotype was detected a few times. The gene calls are TRBV5-1 and TRBJ2-5, with 9 bases aligning to TRBD1. Trimming took 4 bases from V and 1 from J; bases not matched to a gene: 8. The CDR3 runs 16 residues. Germline V gives CDR1 SGHRS, CDR2 YFSETQ. CDR3 DNA sequence: TGCGCCAGCAGCCCCCTGGGACAGGGTAGCCAAGAGACCCAGTACTTC. Its protein product is CASSPLGQGSQETQYF. Variable domain in full (rest from reference TRBV5-1 and TRBJ2-5): KAGVTQTPRYLIKTRGQQVTLSCSPISGHRSVSWYQQTPGQGLQFLFEYFSETQRNKGNFPGRFSGRQFSNSRSEMNVSTLELGDSALYLCASSPLGQGSQETQYFGPGTRLLVL.